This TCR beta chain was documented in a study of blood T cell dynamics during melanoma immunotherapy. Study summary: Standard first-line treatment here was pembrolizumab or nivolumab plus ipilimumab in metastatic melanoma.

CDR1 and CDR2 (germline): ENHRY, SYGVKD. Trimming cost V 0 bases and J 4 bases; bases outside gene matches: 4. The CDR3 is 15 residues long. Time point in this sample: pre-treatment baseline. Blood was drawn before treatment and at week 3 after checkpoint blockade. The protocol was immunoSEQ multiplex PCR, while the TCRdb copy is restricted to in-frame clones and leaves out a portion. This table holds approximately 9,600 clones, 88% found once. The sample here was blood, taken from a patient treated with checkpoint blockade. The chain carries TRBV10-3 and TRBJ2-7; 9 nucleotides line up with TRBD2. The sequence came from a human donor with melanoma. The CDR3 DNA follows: TGTGCCATCAGTGAGTCGACTAGCGGCACTTACGAGCAGTACTTC. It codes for CAISESTSGTYEQYF.